The next 14 T cell receptor beta chains were all read from a single sample in a study of early T cells in non-severe SARS-CoV-2 infection. Via MiXCR, TCRdb re-called the 5' RACE reads, giving one row per CDR3 protein. The data contain some 22,000 distinct CDR3 sequences, around 4% of them singletons. Specimen: whole blood. Every receptor here comes from an adult who was a healthcare worker with PCR-confirmed SARS-CoV-2 infection or an uninfected control (not recorded which).

This clonotype was picked up many times. V is TRBV30 and J is TRBJ1-1, with D possibly TRBD1 on 5 matching bases. This CDR3 is built from 12 residues. V lost 2 bases and J 7 bases, leaving 11 bases between the germline ends. Germline CDR1 reads GTSNPN; CDR2 reads SVGIG (reference sequence). This chain's CDR3 is CAWSRQRGEAFF. CDR3 coding DNA: TGTGCCTGGAGTAGACAGAGGGGTGAAGCTTTCTTT.

This clonotype was seen more than once but under ten times. This chain links TRBV13 with TRBJ2-5; unclear D gene. The CDR3 length is 13 residues. The V gene's germline CDR1 is PRHDT and CDR2 FYEKMQ (reference sequence). Trimming pared 1 base from V and 4 bases from J, leaving 7 bases between. The CDR3 nucleotides are TGTGCCAGCAGCTTAGTACACGGAGAGACCCAGTACTTC. Amino acids: CASSLVHGETQYF.

This clonotype was found many times. The DNA for the CDR3 is TGCAGCGTTGACGGGCTAGCGGGGGAAGGGGAGCAGTTCTTC. Its translation: CSVDGLAGEGEQFF. The chain couples TRBV29-1 to TRBJ2-1; 10 positions match TRBD2. V was clipped by 3 bases and J by 10 bases; unmatched bases: 9. The V gene's germline CDR1 is SQVTM and CDR2 ANQGSEA. The CDR3 runs to 14 residues.

The table lists this clonotype with many counts. The rearrangement links TRBV5-6 to TRBJ1-2; no clear D gene. This CDR3 has 16 amino acids. Germline values: CDR1 SGHDT, CDR2 YYEEEE. V lost 0 bases, J lost 4 bases, and 16 bases lay in between. CDR3 DNA: TGTGCCAGCAGCTTGGCCGGCTCAGTGAAGGCCTATGGCTACACCTTC. Its translation is CASSLAGSVKAYGYTF.

The chain joins TRBV28 to TRBJ1-2; tentatively, D is TRBD1 (6 bases). This CDR3 is 14 amino acids long. Trimming took off 7 bases at V and 1 base at J, with 13 bases between the two ends. Germline values: CDR1 MDHEN, CDR2 SYDVKM. The CDR3 is CASKLRGHNYGYTF. The CDR3 bases are TGTGCCAGCAAGCTCAGGGGCCATAACTATGGCTACACCTTC.

The V gene is TRBV6-2 or TRBV6-3, the J gene TRBJ1-5, with 8 bases fitting TRBD1. J lost 0 bases, V lost 2 bases, and 9 bases had no gene match. This CDR3 spans 18 amino acids. Germline assignment: CDR1 MNHEY and CDR2 SVGEGT. The CDR3 nucleotides read TGTGCCAGCAGTTACCCGGGACAGGTAACAGATAGCAATCAGCCCCAGCATTTT. It is translated as CASSYPGQVTDSNQPQHF.

This clonotype occurred many times. The chain is built from TRBV29-1 and TRBJ2-2, with D unclear. Trimming took off 7 bases at V and 6 bases at J, with 9 bases between the two ends. CDR1 and CDR2 (germline): SQVTM, ANQGSEA. This CDR3 has 11 amino acids. The CDR3 region has the DNA TGCAGCGCTAGGGAATCCGGGGAGCTGTTTTTT. Translated, it gives CSARESGELFF.

This clonotype was counted ten times or more. V gene TRBV11-2 combines with J gene TRBJ2-7; no clear D. The CDR3 totals 14 residues. V was trimmed by 7 bases and J by 2 bases, leaving 15 bases between them. Germline CDR1 is SGHAT and CDR2 is FQNNGV. CDR3 DNA sequence: TGTGCCAGCACGGACCCAACCCTGGCCTACGAGCAGTACTTC. This codes for CASTDPTLAYEQYF.

This clonotype is deemed medium-sized (0.01 to 0.1%). The chain has TRBV12-3 or TRBV12-4 and TRBJ1-2, with D unclear. The CDR3 is 15 amino acids. V was cut by 2 bases and J by 4 bases, with 14 bases left in between. Here the CDR3 reads CASSLWQDPRYGYTF. The CDR3 nucleotides read TGTGCCAGCAGTTTATGGCAAGACCCTCGCTATGGCTACACCTTC.

In its sample, this clonotype was seen many times. The J gene is TRBJ1-1, the V gene TRBV30; D is undetermined. The germline V gene has CDR1 GTSNPN and CDR2 SVGIG (reference sequence). Trimming shortened V by 2 bases and J by 8 bases, and 15 bases separated the two germline ends. The length of the CDR3 is 13 residues. CDR3 nucleotides: TGTGCCTGGAGTTTTGACCTGAACGGGGAAGCTTTCTTT. Protein sequence: CAWSFDLNGEAFF.

CDR3 in DNA: TGTGCCAGCAGTTACCCGAGGTTCGAGGCCCCTAGCACAGATACGCAGTATTTT. Protein product: CASSYPRFEAPSTDTQYF. The chain couples TRBV6-2 or TRBV6-3 to TRBJ2-3; D uncertain. The germline V gene encodes CDR1 MNHEY and CDR2 SVGEGT. The CDR3 sequence is 18 residues long. V was trimmed by 2 bases and J by 0 bases, leaving 18 bases between them.

The chain is built from TRBV11-2 and TRBJ2-3, with D hard to call. Germline V gives CDR1 SGHAT, CDR2 FQNNGV. V gave up 0 bases and J gave up 3 bases, with 7 bases separating them. The CDR3 is 14 residues long. The CDR3 loop reads CASSLDRPTDTQYF. The CDR3 coding sequence is TGTGCCAGCAGCTTAGATCGACCTACAGATACGCAGTATTTT.

In its sample, this clonotype is medium-sized. The chain carries TRBV4-3 and TRBJ2-7; 8 bases fit TRBD2. Germline assignment: CDR1 LGHNA and CDR2 YSLEER. V was clipped by 0 bases and J by 4 bases; unmatched bases: 14. This CDR3 comprises 18 residues. In DNA, the CDR3 is TGCGCCAGCAGCCAAGATGGAGTGAATGCGGGGGGCCGGTACGAGCAGTACTTC. Translating it yields CASSQDGVNAGGRYEQYF.

This clonotype was found many times. This chain links TRBV9 with TRBJ2-7, with TRBD1 matching over 8 bases. J gave up 2 bases and V 3 bases, and 1 base lay outside the gene matches. The CDR3 spans 13 residues. Germline loops: CDR1 SGDLS, CDR2 YYNGEE. CDR3 residues: CASSGTGTYEQYF. The CDR3 DNA sequence: TGTGCCAGCAGCGGGACAGGGACCTACGAGCAGTACTTC.